The TCR beta chain described here comes from a study of blood T cell repertoires in COVID-19. Study at large: In each case, the material was cDNA or gDNA derived from T cells, B-cell-depleted T cells, or PBMCs.

The germline V gene has CDR1 LGHNT and CDR2 FRNRAP. This CDR3 comprises 15 residues. V lost 5 bases, J lost 6 bases, and 7 bases stayed unmatched. Sequencing was performed with immunoSEQ multiplex PCR; in TCRdb, only in-frame clones are kept and a portion is missing. In the table there are about 300,000 clones, nearly 90% of which are singletons. Sequenced sample: peripheral blood. The sequence came from a woman in her thirties with COVID-19, enrolled during active disease. The chain links TRBV12-5 to TRBJ2-2, with TRBD1 matching 9 bases. In nucleotides, the CDR3 is TGTGCTAGTGGTACGGCCGGGACAGGGTCCGGGGAGCTGTTTTTT. Translating gives CASGTAGTGSGELFF.